Given below is one T cell receptor (beta chain) in context. Its antigen remains undetermined. Base qualities were left out, and no much larger clone turns up one base away. In total, 500 to 700 healthy bone marrow donors made up the cohort. At the time of sampling, all cohort members were nominally healthy, though unrecorded immune exposures were likely present. The donor was CMV seropositive and was included in the group of some 290 seropositive cohort members. Every donor gave a peripheral blood sample, and the peripheral blood mononuclear cells from that sample were used for TCR beta sequencing. The Qiagen DNeasy Blood Extraction Kit was used to extract genomic DNA from the blood cell samples. The library was generated by the immunoSEQ multiplex PCR assay. For the multiplex PCR, a mixture combining 60 forward primers for TCR Vbeta segments and 13 reverse primers for TCR Jbeta segments was used. The CDR3 region of rearranged TCR beta genes was amplified from genomic DNA with a multiplex PCR assay. The amplified TCR beta libraries were sequenced on the Illumina HiSeq System as 87-base-pair reads. In the paper's pipeline: A later analysis tallied roughly 76 million unique TCR beta chains across the 666 repertoires, and 10 million to 11 million of those chains were shared by two or more donors. A nearest-neighbor algorithm error-corrected the raw reads and collapsed the reads into unique sequences, merging closely related sequences to remove PCR and sequencing errors. Alignment of CDR3 sequences to IMGT reference sequences was used to assign V, D and J gene segments. Each retained sequence needed at least a six-nucleotide match to both a V gene segment and a J gene segment. A rearrangement counted as productive if the CDR3 had no stop codons and remained in frame with V and J, and every other rearrangement counted as non-productive. CDR3 was defined according to IMGT convention as the region running from the second conserved V-encoded cysteine to the conserved J-encoded phenylalanine. The earlier analysis of fewer than 750 of the donors excluded sequences that lacked an unambiguous match to a single V gene segment. In an earlier analysis of almost 600 of the donors, a V segment was called functional when productive rearrangements were above 56.7%, and segregating when the standard deviation between donors exceeded 5%. A statistical classification framework was developed to diagnose cytomegalovirus status using the catalog of TCR beta chain sequences. A later analysis assigned V and J genes by comparing TCR nucleotide sequences with IMGT/GENE-DB human TR gene sequences. The TCRdist pipeline was used in a later analysis to assign CDR3 sequences and most-parsimonious VDJ recombination scenarios. In a later analysis, each TCR beta chain was defined by its CDR3 amino acid sequence together with its V-gene family, and reads without a unique V-gene family were excluded. To address suspected cross-contamination and a sequencing artifact, a later analysis removed a few hundred highly shared, low-generation-probability nucleotide sequences. For each public chain, a later analysis derived a clonal expansion index from normalized ranks of inferred template counts within each repertoire. In a later analysis, generation probabilities were computed with a VDJ recombination model fitted to out-of-frame rearrangements, and the resulting probabilities were checked against IGoR. In a later analysis, hypergeometric tests were used to score TCR-TCR, TCR-HLA and TCR-CMV co-occurrence, with a repertoire-size bias correction applied to TCR pairs. In a later analysis, false discovery rates were estimated by permuting HLA or CMV assignments 20 times. In a later analysis, co-occurring TCRs were grouped using DBSCAN, and TCRdist sequence similarity was added for clustering within HLA-allele-positive subsets. Co-occurrence clustering excluded repertoires with fewer than 30,000 or more than 120,000 public chains, plus five with anomalous nucleotide sharing. This is the immuneACCESS table as TCRdb keeps it, with only in-frame sequences that have V and J called. A part of the clones is gone; compared with another copy, unresolved V genes explain less than half, and the rest is unexplained. V and J calls and clone size are given by that table; D and trimming were obtained from the DNA. The sample table lists about 150,000 clones, roughly 84% of them with a count of one. The top ten clones comprise around 6% of the sample.

The sample comes from a study of cytomegalovirus exposure and HLA in healthy donors (dated by TCRdb to the late 2010s). Concerning the study at large: According to an earlier analysis of a few hundred of the donors, 200 million or so T cells yielded 117 million unique TCR beta sequences and 276 Gb of sequence data. A later genetic analysis used genome-wide SNP genotypes for about three fifths of the 666 donors, treating that subset as a discovery cohort. All discovery cohort repertoires had been generated using a single sequencing platform. In addition to the first cohort of around 670 subjects, a separate validation cohort of 120 different subjects was used. On average, about 240,000 unique TCR beta nucleotide sequences were sequenced per donor among 300 to 500 genotyped donors of the cohort, with roughly a sixth of those sequences being non-productive. An earlier analysis of approximately 580 of the donors used high-throughput TCR beta sequencing to judge whether each TCR beta V gene segment behaved as functional or pseudogenic. The genetic ancestry cluster associated with self-reported Caucasian donors included 81% of the roughly 360 genotyped donors. Donor age, sex, ethnicity and CMV serostatus were compiled alongside the repertoire data. Four or five DR-DQ haplotypes were handled as single units for association and clustering because linkage in the cohort was strong. The number of donors typed differed by locus, with roughly 629-640 for A, B, C, DRB1 and DQB1, 522 for DQA1, approximately 570 for DPA1, and around 460 for DPB1. Roughly 300 gigabases of sequencing data and 70 million to 100 million unique TCR sequences made up an early release that covered 640 HLA-typed donors. HLA typing covered class I and class II loci at four-digit resolution. To predict cytomegalovirus infection status, the study brought together high-throughput TCR immunosequencing, statistical association of individual TCRs with disease status, and machine learning. The study aimed to test whether cataloging public T cell receptors could reveal signatures of past pathogen exposure. Rather than drawing on any new phenotypic data, the later analysis identified candidate immune exposures from TCR beta sequences and the way those sequences occurred across donors. The study used immunosequencing to profile the T cell repertoires of hundreds of subjects and linked those repertoires to cytomegalovirus serostatus. To study patterns of TCR occurrence, a later analysis re-analyzed previously published TCR beta repertoires from around 660 donors and added high-resolution HLA genotyping.

The germline V gene sets CDR1 to SGHRS and CDR2 to YFSETQ. Including cysteine and phenylalanine, the CDR3 has 18 amino acids. Only the CDR3 DNA is retained, 54 bases long and in frame from the first base. Trimmed from V: 5 bases; trimmed from J: 0 bases; junction bases lacking a gene match: 5. The paper's findings and limits, for the study overall: A later analysis reported that several top co-occurrence clusters appeared linked to parvovirus B19, influenza, CMV and Epstein-Barr virus. V-gene and J-gene trimming of TCR beta chains was associated with a missense DCLRE1C variant in a later genetic analysis, and the association was replicated in an independent cohort. A few of the identified cytomegalovirus-associated TCR beta chains were confirmed in vitro to be specific for cytomegalovirus antigens. Correlated functional status among segregating V segments might be attributable to linkage disequilibrium, but an unknown experimental factor could not be ruled out. In the study, about 150 TCR beta chains were listed as associated with cytomegalovirus. Strong co-occurrence of HLA alleles, especially DR and DQ, made assigning TCR associations to individual alleles difficult. A later analysis associated 16,951 TCR beta sequences with specific HLA alleles at a false discovery rate of 0.05. It was suggested by the authors that the approach could potentially be generalized to other disease states and immunological phenotypes. In a later analysis, TCR association rates were found to vary across HLA loci, with the most associated TCRs seen for DRB1 alleles and the fewest for HLA-C alleles. A group of highly shared sequence variants was considered likely to be a technical artifact of the sequencing pipeline. Over 15 rarely observed V segments, including chromosome 9 orphons, were excluded from the earlier analysis of about 600 of the donors because counts were too low. HLA typing was unavailable for some donors at each locus, so association tests used only the typed subset. Compared with equally common non-associated chains, HLA-associated TCR beta chains in a later analysis were more clonally expanded and had lower generation probabilities. A further reported finding was that TCR beta sequences accurately predicted the HLA-A and HLA-B alleles for most subjects in the first cohort. In a later genetic analysis, fewer N-insertions in productive TCRs were reported among donors in an Asian-associated ancestry cluster than the roughly 640-donor mean. The only immune exposure information available for the cohort was CMV serostatus. In a later analysis, most CMV-associated TCR beta chains were found to appear HLA-restricted, with HLA associations seemingly driven largely by CMV exposure. Because the 87-base-pair reads could not distinguish some IMGT-functional V segments, including TRBV6-2 and TRBV6-3, those segments were excluded. This cohort had only TCR beta chains sequenced, and the lack of alpha or paired-chain data limited which features could be detected. In an earlier analysis of about 600 of the donors, most TCR beta V segments appeared in productive rearrangements about 90% or about 30% of the time, broadly matching IMGT annotations. The classifier was reported to diagnose cytomegalovirus status with high specificity and sensitivity in both the original and validation cohorts. Presence/absence analyses assumed roughly uniform sequencing depth across donors, an assumption that may not hold. Most TCR sequences were seen in very few donors, while some public TCRs were found in many individuals.

This receptor was obtained from a man aged 45-60 years in good health and CMV-seropositive. The sample consisted of PBMCs. This sequence uses TRBV5-1 and TRBJ2-2; the junction holds 15 bases that match TRBD2. The bases are TGCGCCAGCAGGGGACTAGCGGGAGGCTTCGCGAACACCGGGGAGCTGTTTTTT. It encodes CASRGLAGGFANTGELFF. Beyond the CDR3, the reference TRBV5-1 and TRBJ2-2 genes provide the residues; the full variable domain reads: KAGVTQTPRYLIKTRGQQVTLSCSPISGHRSVSWYQQTPGQGLQFLFEYFSETQRNKGNFPGRFSGRQFSNSRSEMNVSTLELGDSALYLCASRGLAGGFANTGELFFGEGSRLTVL.